This entry lists 20 T cell receptor beta chains sequenced from one sample in a study of CD8+ T cells in alopecia areata. Reverse transcription of extracted RNA yielded cDNA, which provided the sequencing template. TCRdb keeps only in-frame clones here, not all; method: immunoSEQ multiplex PCR. In the table there are over 150,000 clones, around 63% of which are singletons. The sequencing used CD4+ T cells sorted from blood, collected at week 0. The receptors were sampled from a human donor with alopecia areata.

The chain is built from TRBV10-3 and TRBJ1-5; the D gene is possibly TRBD1 (5 bases). CDR1 ENHRY and CDR2 SYGVKD come from the germline V gene. The CDR3 sequence is 13 residues long. V lost 8 bases and J lost 7, with 15 bases in between. CDR3 sequence: CAIGRGVGQPQHF. The CDR3 bases are TGTGCCATCGGGCGAGGGGTAGGGCAGCCCCAGCATTTT.

This clone came up a few times. The V and J genes are TRBV5-1 and TRBJ2-3; 9 bases are shared with TRBD1. Germline values: CDR1 SGHRS, CDR2 YFSETQ. The CDR3 covers 15 residues. Germline trimming cut 4 bases from V and 2 bases from J; bases unmatched to any gene: 5. CDR3 bases: TGCGCCAGCAGCACGGACAGGGGAGACACAGATACGCAGTATTTT. Protein: CASSTDRGDTDTQYF.

The gene calls are TRBV9 and TRBJ2-2; D call uncertain. Per germline, CDR1 SGDLS and CDR2 YYNGEE. The CDR3 sequence is 14 residues long. Trimming cost V 0 bases and J 3 bases, with 6 bases left between them. The CDR3 protein is CASSVEVDTGELFF. In DNA, the CDR3 is TGTGCCAGCAGCGTAGAGGTTGACACCGGGGAGCTGTTTTTT.

This clone appeared a few times. V gene TRBV29-1 combines with J gene TRBJ2-4, with D perhaps matching TRBD1 (5 bases). The CDR3 is made up of 14 amino acids. Between the trimmed V and J ends, which lost 4 bases and 0 bases, there was a span of 10 bases. The germline V gene has CDR1 SQVTM and CDR2 ANQGSEA. The CDR3 sequence: CSVADRLAKNIQYF. DNA for the CDR3: TGCAGCGTTGCAGACAGATTAGCCAAAAACATTCAGTACTTC.

The chain is built from TRBV4-3 and TRBJ2-6; D remains unclear. The CDR3 runs to 15 residues. Per the germline V gene, CDR1 is LGHNA and CDR2 is YSLEER. Trimming left V 4 bases short and J 1 base short, with 8 bases between. The CDR3 reads CASSLLGSGANVLTF. Written as DNA, the CDR3 is TGCGCCAGCAGCCTATTGGGGTCTGGGGCCAACGTCCTGACTTTC.

The rearrangement links TRBV27 to TRBJ1-5; no reliable D call. The CDR3 spans 11 residues. The V end was cut by 8 bases, the J end by 6 bases, with 8 bases between. CDR1 and CDR2 from the germline V gene are MNHEY and SMNVEV (reference sequence). In DNA, the CDR3 is TGTGCCAGCCAAAAGGTTCAGCCCCAGCATTTT. It is translated as CASQKVQPQHF.

This clone was seen only a few times. The chain carries TRBV25-1 and TRBJ2-4; D perhaps matches TRBD1 (5 bases). The V gene's germline CDR1 is MGHDK and CDR2 SYGVNS. The CDR3 is 13 residues long. V was pared by 4 bases and J by 6 bases, with 10 bases between. CDR3 in DNA: TGTGCCAGCAGTGCAGGGATTGGAAACATTCAGTACTTC. This gives the protein CASSAGIGNIQYF.

The V call is TRBV5-1, the J call TRBJ2-6; 8 bases align to TRBD1. The CDR3 runs 18 residues. CDR1 is SGHRS, CDR2 YFSETQ, per germline. V shed 4 bases, J shed 2 bases, and the junction held 11 bases outside the gene matches. This CDR3 reads CASSPPRQGFAGANVLTF. The CDR3 region has the DNA TGCGCCAGCAGCCCCCCGAGACAGGGGTTTGCTGGGGCCAACGTCCTGACTTTC.

The chain links TRBV10-3 to TRBJ2-7, with TRBD1 matching over 8 bases. The germline V gene encodes CDR1 ENHRY and CDR2 SYGVKD. The CDR3 covers 15 residues. The ends lost 3 bases at V and 1 base at J; junction bases unmatched: 5. The CDR3 DNA reads TGTGCCATCAGTGATGGCAGGGGGCGATCCTACGAGCAGTACTTC. Protein: CAISDGRGRSYEQYF.

In this sample, this clone is medium-sized. This rearrangement joins TRBV14 to TRBJ2-7; 7 bases match TRBD1. Germline loops: CDR1 SGHDN, CDR2 FVKESK. The V segment lost 5 bases and the J segment 10 bases; nucleotides outside the gene matches: 5. This CDR3 has 11 residues. The CDR3 sequence: CASSTGTAQYF. The CDR3 nucleotides are TGTGCCAGCAGCACCGGGACAGCTCAGTACTTC. Using reference TRBV14 and TRBJ2-7 for the parts outside the CDR3, the full variable domain is EAGVTQFPSHSVIEKGQTVTLRCDPISGHDNLYWYRRVMGKEIKFLLHFVKESKQDESGMPNNRFLAERTGGTYSTLKVQPAELEDSGVYFCASSTGTAQYFGPGTRLTVT.

This clone was observed a single time. This chain links TRBV9 with TRBJ2-1; D call uncertain. The CDR3 is 11 residues long. CDR1 and CDR2 (germline): SGDLS, YYNGEE. The ends were cut back, 3 bases at V and 6 bases at J, with 4 bases in the middle. The CDR3 region has the DNA TGTGCCAGCAGCGCCCTCAATGAGCAGTTCTTC. It is translated as CASSALNEQFF.

This clone was seen a handful of times. This chain connects TRBV27 to TRBJ1-1; D gene unclear. V lost 3 bases and J lost 1, with 6 bases in between. This CDR3 spans 13 amino acids. The germline gives CDR1 MNHEY, CDR2 SMNVEV (reference sequence). This chain's CDR3 is CASSFDENTEAFF. The CDR3 DNA sequence: TGTGCCAGCAGTTTCGACGAGAACACTGAAGCTTTCTTT.

The gene calls are TRBV30 and TRBJ2-2, with 11 bases aligning to TRBD2. CDR1 is GTSNPN, CDR2 SVGIG, per germline (reference sequence). The CDR3 contains 14 residues. After removal of 4 bases from V and 5 bases from J, the junction contained 3 bases not matched to a gene. The CDR3 DNA sequence: TGTGCCTGGAACCTAGCGGGGGGAACCGGGGAGCTGTTTTTT. Translated: CAWNLAGGTGELFF.

The chain uses TRBV4-3 and TRBJ2-3, with TRBD1 identical over 7 bases. The CDR3 spans 15 residues. Germline V gene lookup returns CDR1 LGHNA and CDR2 YSLEER. V gave up 5 bases and J gave up 1 base; unmatched junction bases: 6. CDR3 protein: CASSVGGSGTDTQYF. As DNA, the CDR3 is TGCGCCAGCAGCGTAGGGGGCAGTGGCACAGATACGCAGTATTTT.

This sequence joins TRBV11-3 and TRBJ2-1; D is possibly TRBD2 (6 bases). Trimming shortened V by 2 bases and J by 9 bases, and 11 bases separated the two germline ends. Germline assignment: CDR1 SGHNT and CDR2 YENEEA. This CDR3 is built from 13 residues. For the CDR3, the DNA is TGTGCCAGCAGCTTATCGGGGGTTGGTGAGCAGTTCTTC. Encoded protein: CASSLSGVGEQFF. The variable domain in full, with the rest retrieved from reference TRBV11-3 and TRBJ2-1, is EAGVVQSPRYKIIEKKQPVAFWCNPISGHNTLYWYLQNLGQGPELLIRYENEEAVDDSQLPKDRFSAERLKGVDSTLKIQPAELGDSAVYLCASSLSGVGEQFFGPGTRLTVL.

As DNA, the CDR3 is TGTGCCACCAGCAGAGAGGCTACCGCCGAAGACCTACCTCTCGGCAAAAACATTCAGTACTTC. Encoded protein: CATSREATAEDLPLGKNIQYF. The chain employs TRBV15 and TRBJ2-4, with unresolved D. The CDR3 length is 21 residues. V lost 0 bases, J lost 3 bases, and 27 bases lay in between. Germline CDR1 is LNHNV and CDR2 is YYDKDF (reference sequence).

This clone was picked up a small number of times. This chain uses TRBV30 with TRBJ2-7; D not resolved. The CDR3 covers 15 residues. Germline CDR1 and CDR2: GTSNPN and SVGIG (reference sequence). Trimming pared 2 bases from V and 5 bases from J, leaving 19 bases between. The CDR3 sequence is CAWSLKGVLSNEQYF. CDR3 nucleotides: TGTGCCTGGAGTCTAAAGGGTGTGCTATCTAACGAGCAGTACTTC. Drawing the rest from reference TRBV30 and TRBJ2-7, the complete variable domain is SQTIHQWPATLVQPVGSPLSLECTVEGTSNPNLYWYRQAAGRGLQLLFYSVGIGQISSEVPQNLSASRPQDRQFILSSKKLLLSDSGFYLCAWSLKGVLSNEQYFGPGTRLTVT.

J is TRBJ2-7 and V is TRBV11-2; possibly TRBD1 for D (5 bases). Germline CDR1 is SGHAT and CDR2 is FQNNGV. V was pared by 8 bases and J by 5 bases, with 13 bases between. CDR3 size: 12 residues. This CDR3 is CASLQLGHEQYF. CDR3 DNA: TGTGCCAGCCTTCAACTGGGGCACGAGCAGTACTTC.

This chain links TRBV29-1 with TRBJ2-4; 7 nucleotides agree with TRBD1. This CDR3 is 13 amino acids long. The germline CDR1 and CDR2 sequences are SQVTM and ANQGSEA. After removal of 6 bases from V and 6 bases from J, the junction contained 8 bases not matched to a gene. This CDR3 reads CSVGRDRGNIQYF. The CDR3 DNA follows: TGCAGCGTCGGCCGGGACAGAGGAAACATTCAGTACTTC.

The chain has TRBV7-6 and TRBJ1-1, with D possibly being TRBD1 (5 bases). This CDR3 contains 13 residues. Germline V lookup: CDR1 SGHVS, CDR2 FNYEAQ. Trimming removed 0 bases at V and 11 bases at J, with 13 bases between. This CDR3 is CASSLAGGGEAFF. In DNA form, the CDR3 reads TGTGCCAGCAGCTTAGCGGGGGGAGGGGAGGCTTTCTTT.